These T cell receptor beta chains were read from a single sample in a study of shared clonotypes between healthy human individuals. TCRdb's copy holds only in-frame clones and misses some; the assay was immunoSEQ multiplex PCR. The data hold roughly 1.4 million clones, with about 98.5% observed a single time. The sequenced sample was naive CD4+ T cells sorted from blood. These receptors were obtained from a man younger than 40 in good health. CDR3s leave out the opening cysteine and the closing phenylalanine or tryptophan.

CDR3 protein: ASSKGQVYNEQF
V gene: TRBV5-1
J gene: TRBJ2-1

CDR3 protein: ASSWGGAQAQY
V gene: TRBV28
J gene: TRBJ2-5

CDR3 protein: ASSQGLGVRAQETQY
V gene: TRBV4-1
J gene: TRBJ2-5

CDR3 protein: ASSILGGGPGELF
V gene: TRBV7-9
J gene: TRBJ2-2

CDR3 protein: ASSVEDRARGGYT
V gene: TRBV9
J gene: TRBJ1-2

CDR3 protein: ASSRGQRSYEQY
V gene: TRBV6-5
J gene: TRBJ2-7

CDR3 protein: ASSSGRLQETQY
V gene: TRBV19
J gene: TRBJ2-5

CDR3 protein: ASSLTVRGSIDTQY
V gene: TRBV7-3
J gene: TRBJ2-3

CDR3 protein: ASSLINYEQY
V gene: TRBV7-2
J gene: TRBJ2-7

CDR3 protein: ASSLGAGTPKGSEQF
V gene: TRBV11-2
J gene: TRBJ2-1

CDR3 protein: ASSYSRTPYNEQF
V gene: TRBV6-6
J gene: TRBJ2-1

CDR3 protein: ASSQEGRGYVEQF
V gene: TRBV4-3
J gene: TRBJ2-1

CDR3 protein: ASSLMYSPTGGRWYEQY
V gene: TRBV27
J gene: TRBJ2-7

CDR3 protein: ASSYLDTANYGYT
V gene: TRBV6-5
J gene: TRBJ1-2

CDR3 protein: ASSAGQVSSYEQY
V gene: TRBV5-5
J gene: TRBJ2-7

CDR3 protein: ASSSNSAGYEQF
V gene: TRBV5-1
J gene: TRBJ2-1

CDR3 protein: ASSPSGSNTEAF
V gene: TRBV18
J gene: TRBJ1-1

CDR3 protein: ASSGAGTGVRETQY
V gene: TRBV5-6
J gene: TRBJ2-5

CDR3 protein: ASRDRDRLKNIQY
V gene: TRBV6-6
J gene: TRBJ2-4

CDR3 protein: ASSLARGSNQPQH
V gene: TRBV5-4
J gene: TRBJ1-5

CDR3 protein: AWNGPAQWEEKLF
V gene: TRBV30
J gene: TRBJ1-4

CDR3 protein: ASSLGQVGRETQY
V gene: TRBV18
J gene: TRBJ2-5

CDR3 protein: ASRPGTGCDEQY
V gene: TRBV11-3
J gene: TRBJ2-7

CDR3 protein: ASSSGAGGQETQY
V gene: TRBV27
J gene: TRBJ2-5

CDR3 protein: ARRGYPADTQY
V gene: TRBV30
J gene: TRBJ2-3

CDR3 protein: ASSLRLAPSYNEQF
V gene: TRBV7-3
J gene: TRBJ2-1

CDR3 protein: ASSSLGLAGGPDTQY
V gene: TRBV5-1
J gene: TRBJ2-3

CDR3 protein: ASSLGQGGEKLF
V gene: TRBV5-1
J gene: TRBJ1-4

CDR3 protein: ASSPRSGTTPYEQY
V gene: TRBV9
J gene: TRBJ2-7

CDR3 protein: AWSTGHTYEQY
V gene: TRBV30
J gene: TRBJ2-7

CDR3 protein: ASSPGLVGTQY
V gene: TRBV18
J gene: TRBJ2-5

CDR3 protein: ASSLLGVRNEAF
V gene: TRBV4-1
J gene: TRBJ1-1

CDR3 protein: ASSPSSYNEQF
V gene: TRBV7-2
J gene: TRBJ2-1

CDR3 protein: ASSQVGSSGRANIRSEQY
V gene: TRBV4-1
J gene: TRBJ2-7

CDR3 protein: ASSLEPATPYEQY
V gene: TRBV27
J gene: TRBJ2-7